The 29 T cell receptor beta chains below come from one sample, sequenced in a study of shared T cell receptors in the human thymus. Measured with immunoSEQ multiplex PCR; TCRdb has only the in-frame clones, and not every one. The sample yields hundreds of thousands of clones, approximately 87% seen once. The sample also formed part of further work on human thymus T cells.

Source material: thymocytes. Receptors were obtained from a boy less than two years old with a congenital heart defect.

The V gene is TRBV29-1, the J gene TRBJ1-1, with 8 bases lining up with TRBD1. The CDR3 totals 12 residues. CDR1 is SQVTM and CDR2 is ANQGSEA in the germline V gene. J lost 7 bases, V lost 3 bases, and 4 bases had no gene match. The CDR3 loop reads CSVDPQGVEAFF. As DNA, the CDR3 is TGCAGCGTTGACCCACAGGGGGTTGAAGCTTTCTTT.

The rearrangement links TRBV14 to TRBJ2-2; tentative D call: TRBD1 (6 bases). Trimming took off 0 bases at V and 0 bases at J, with 20 bases between the two ends. The CDR3 is 20 residues long. CDR1 is SGHDN, CDR2 FVKESK, per germline. CDR3 sequence reads: CASSQDLDDRLPPNTGELFF. CDR3 in DNA: TGTGCCAGCAGCCAAGATTTAGATGACAGGCTTCCACCGAACACCGGGGAGCTGTTTTTT.

In the case of this clone: Additional DNA sequences in this sample encode the identical CDR3. This chain's CDR3 is CSASQGYEQYF. Here the CDR3 DNA reads TGCAGTGCTTCACAGGGCTACGAGCAGTACTTC. The chain links TRBV20-1 to TRBJ2-7, with D tentatively TRBD1 (6 bases). This CDR3 has 11 amino acids. V lost 5 bases and J lost 3, with 8 bases in between. Germline V gene sequence: CDR1 DFQATT, CDR2 SNEGSKA (reference sequence).

The chain recombines TRBV11-2 with TRBJ1-2; 8 positions match TRBD1. The CDR3 loop spans 13 amino acids. The trim removed 3 bases at V and 7 bases at J, leaving 4 bases unmatched. The germline gives CDR1 SGHAT, CDR2 FQNNGV. The CDR3 DNA reads TGTGCCAGCAGCTTTGACAGGGGATCTGGCTACACCTTC. Translated: CASSFDRGSGYTF.

The sample holds one count of this clone. The rearrangement uses TRBV28 and TRBJ2-5, with D possibly matching TRBD2 (5 bases). V gave up 6 bases and J gave up 4 bases, with 15 bases separating them. Looked up from germline, CDR1 is MDHEN and CDR2 is SYDVKM. The CDR3 length is 14 residues. CDR3 amino acids: CASSVRVPRETQYF. The CDR3 bases are TGTGCCAGCAGCGTGAGGGTTCCGCGAGAGACCCAGTACTTC.

The V and J genes are TRBV6-5 and TRBJ1-1; D remains unclear. There are 13 residues in the CDR3. Trimming pared 0 bases from V and 10 bases from J, leaving 12 bases between. Germline CDR1 is MNHEY and CDR2 is SVGAGI. The CDR3, as DNA: TGTGCCAGCAGTTACTCGACTGGCAGCGGAGCTTTCTTT. It translates to CASSYSTGSGAFF.

V usage is TRBV10-3 and J usage is TRBJ2-3; TRBD1 is a possible D gene (6 bases). This CDR3 is built from 15 residues. Between the trimmed V and J ends, which lost 3 bases and 0 bases, there was a span of 10 bases. Germline V gives CDR1 ENHRY, CDR2 SYGVKD. This CDR3 is CAISDRDTSTDTQYF. CDR3 sequence (DNA): TGTGCCATCAGTGACCGGGACACCAGCACAGATACGCAGTATTTT.

The chain is built from TRBV27 and TRBJ2-6, with D perhaps TRBD1 (5 bases). Germline CDR1 and CDR2: MNHEY and SMNVEV (reference sequence). This CDR3 comprises 12 residues. CDR3 sequence: CNRSPGANVLTF. The DNA for the CDR3 is TGTAACAGGTCCCCTGGGGCCAACGTCCTGACTTTC.

This chain uses TRBV6-1 with TRBJ1-1, with 8 bases lining up with TRBD1. There are 15 residues in the CDR3. Looked up from germline, CDR1 is MNHNS and CDR2 is SASEGT. J gave up 1 base and V 1 base, and 2 bases lay outside the gene matches. The CDR3 region has the DNA TGTGCCAGCAGTGAAGGGACAGGGACGAACACTGAAGCTTTCTTT. This translates into CASSEGTGTNTEAFF.

The chain recombines TRBV5-1 with TRBJ2-2; 9 bases line up with TRBD1. V was pared by 1 base and J by 3 bases, with 7 bases of the junction left unmatched. The germline CDR1 and CDR2 sequences are SGHRS and YFSETQ. This CDR3 has 17 amino acids. The CDR3 nucleotides read TGCGCCAGCAGCTTGAAGGGCGGGACAGGGTACACCGGGGAGCTGTTTTTT. Protein: CASSLKGGTGYTGELFF.

The J gene is TRBJ2-7, the V gene TRBV5-1; the D gene is possibly TRBD1 (6 bases). This CDR3 contains 16 residues. Trimming left V 0 bases short and J 0 bases short, with 13 bases between. Looked up from germline, CDR1 is SGHRS and CDR2 is YFSETQ. The CDR3 DNA reads TGCGCCAGCAGCTTGGCACAGGGTCCTCTCTCCTACGAGCAGTACTTC. Amino acids: CASSLAQGPLSYEQYF.

The chain employs TRBV25-1 and TRBJ1-6; D perhaps matches TRBD1 (5 bases). V gave up 2 bases and J gave up 8 bases, with 19 bases separating them. Germline values: CDR1 MGHDK, CDR2 SYGVNS. This CDR3 contains 17 residues. Written as DNA, the CDR3 is TGTGCCAGCAGTGAACACGGAATCAGGGTCCGGGATTCACCCCTCCACTTT. Protein product: CASSEHGIRVRDSPLHF.

This sequence joins TRBV19 and TRBJ1-2, with 7 bases aligning to TRBD1. The CDR3 length is 13 residues. Trimming cost V 5 bases and J 4 bases; bases outside gene matches: 4. Germline CDR1 LNHDA, CDR2 SQIVND (reference sequence). The CDR3 nucleotides read TGTGCCAGTAGTCGGGGACAGTTCTATGGCTACACCTTC. Protein: CASSRGQFYGYTF.

The V call is TRBV14, the J call TRBJ2-7; no reliable D call. Deletions cut 1 base from V and 2 bases from J, with 15 bases between. From germline, CDR1 is SGHDN and CDR2 FVKESK. The CDR3 is made up of 16 amino acids. The CDR3 here is CASSQAQTLVPYEQYF. CDR3 nucleotides: TGTGCCAGCAGCCAAGCACAGACCTTAGTACCCTACGAGCAGTACTTC.

CDR3 sequence reads: CASTMRDRGSPLHF. The CDR3 bases are TGTGCCAGCACCATGAGGGACAGGGGTTCACCCCTCCACTTT. The chain has TRBV28 and TRBJ1-6, with 10 bases aligning to TRBD1. There are 14 residues in the CDR3. V trimming: 7 bases; J trimming: 9 bases; junction bases outside the gene matches: 6. Germline CDR1 MDHEN, CDR2 SYDVKM.

The V and J genes are TRBV28 and TRBJ2-1; 8 nucleotides align to TRBD2. Germline V gene data show CDR1 as MDHEN and CDR2 as SYDVKM. The ends lost 6 bases at V and 1 base at J; junction bases unmatched: 2. The length of the CDR3 is 14 residues. CDR3 in DNA: TGTGCCAGCAGCTCTAGCGGGTCCTACAATGAGCAGTTCTTC. Protein sequence: CASSSSGSYNEQFF.

J is TRBJ2-2 and V is TRBV28; 7 bases agree with TRBD1. Losses at the gene ends were 7 bases for V and 1 base for J; bases not matched to a gene: 6. Germline V gene data show CDR1 as MDHEN and CDR2 as SYDVKM. This CDR3 spans 15 amino acids. The CDR3 region is CASNGDSLNTGELFF. The CDR3 DNA follows: TGTGCCAGCAATGGGGACAGCCTGAACACCGGGGAGCTGTTTTTT.

The chain links TRBV13 to TRBJ2-7, with 9 bases lining up with TRBD2. Losses at the gene ends were 3 bases for V and 3 bases for J; bases not matched to a gene: 27. Germline assignment: CDR1 PRHDT and CDR2 FYEKMQ (reference sequence). The CDR3 length is 22 residues. This chain's CDR3 is CASSLRPGGRFSGGPTNYEQYF. The CDR3 bases are TGTGCCAGCAGCTTGCGGCCGGGGGGCAGATTTAGCGGGGGTCCTACCAACTACGAGCAGTACTTC.

This clone is a singleton in its sample. This sequence joins TRBV7-6 and TRBJ1-1, with a tentative D call TRBD1 (5 bases). Germline CDR1 SGHVS, CDR2 FNYEAQ. The CDR3 consists of 16 residues. V was pared by 1 base and J by 0 bases, with 12 bases between. The CDR3 loop is CASSLGQILMNTEAFF. The CDR3 DNA follows: TGTGCCAGCAGCTTAGGACAGATACTCATGAACACTGAAGCTTTCTTT.

This clone was seen a handful of times. The rearrangement joins TRBV18 to TRBJ2-7; tentative D call: TRBD2 (7 bases). Trimming pared 4 bases from V and 2 bases from J, leaving 9 bases between. The germline CDR1 and CDR2 sequences are KGHSH and LQKENI. The CDR3 is 13 amino acids. DNA of the CDR3: TGTGCCAGCTCACTGGGGGGGCCCTACGAGCAGTACTTC. Amino acids: CASSLGGPYEQYF.

The chain joins TRBV29-1 to TRBJ2-5, with unresolved D. In germline, CDR1 is SQVTM, CDR2 ANQGSEA. This CDR3 comprises 11 residues. Between the trimmed V and J ends, which lost 5 bases and 7 bases, there was a span of 11 bases. CDR3 residues: CSVSEQWTQYF. Here the CDR3 DNA reads TGCAGCGTTTCAGAACAGTGGACCCAGTACTTC.

This clone appeared once. Different DNA sequences within this sample yield the same CDR3. The V call is TRBV6-5, the J call TRBJ1-1; perhaps TRBD1 as D (6 bases). The V end was cut by 6 bases, the J end by 1 base, with 9 bases between. CDR1 MNHEY and CDR2 SVGAGI come from the germline V gene. There are 13 residues in the CDR3. The DNA for the CDR3 is TGTGCCAGCAGACCCAGGGGGAACACTGAAGCTTTCTTT. Its translation: CASRPRGNTEAFF.

This clone was seen only a few times. The chain uses TRBV5-8 and TRBJ1-5; the D is unclear. V shed 0 bases and J shed 1 base, with 8 bases lying between them. Germline V lookup: CDR1 SGHTS, CDR2 YDEGEE. The CDR3 has 15 amino acids. This CDR3 is CASSLGYRSNQPQHF. CDR3 nucleotide sequence: TGTGCCAGCAGCTTGGGATACCGGAGCAATCAGCCCCAGCATTTT.

This rearrangement joins TRBV4-1 to TRBJ2-3; 9 bases line up with TRBD1. The CDR3 extends over 18 amino acids. Germline assignment: CDR1 MGHRA and CDR2 YSYEKL. With 0 bases clipped from V and 5 bases from J, the junction kept 12 bases outside the gene matches. The CDR3 here is CASSQEKSGGGQGDTQYF. CDR3 bases: TGCGCCAGCAGCCAAGAGAAGTCTGGCGGGGGACAGGGAGATACGCAGTATTTT.

This chain connects TRBV19 to TRBJ1-1; D call uncertain. CDR1 LNHDA and CDR2 SQIVND come from the germline V gene (reference sequence). The CDR3 length is 17 residues. The ends were cut back, 1 base at V and 3 bases at J, with 18 bases in the middle. CDR3 DNA: TGTGCCAGTAGTATAGCTGCGGCAGCATGTTGTTACACTGAAGCTTTCTTT. Protein sequence: CASSIAAAACCYTEAFF.

The chain employs TRBV5-1 and TRBJ2-2, with TRBD1 identical over 7 bases. With 5 bases clipped from V and 7 bases from J, the junction kept 11 bases outside the gene matches. Germline CDR1 and CDR2: SGHRS and YFSETQ. The CDR3 spans 15 residues. CDR3 DNA sequence: TGCGCCAGCAGACGGGGCGGACAGGTCATCGGGGAGCTGTTTTTT. Translated: CASRRGGQVIGELFF.

The chain combines TRBV18 with TRBJ2-1; 8 nucleotides agree with TRBD2. The V gene's germline CDR1 is KGHSH and CDR2 LQKENI. The CDR3 consists of 17 residues. V lost 3 bases, J lost 0 bases, and 7 bases stayed unmatched. In DNA form, the CDR3 reads TGTGCCAGCTCACCCCACGGGAGGGAAGCCTCCTACAATGAGCAGTTCTTC. Its protein product is CASSPHGREASYNEQFF.

This clone was seen once. The chain is built from TRBV27 and TRBJ1-4; D uncertain. The CDR3 length is 14 residues. Deletions cut 2 bases from V and 5 bases from J, with 9 bases between. Germline V gene sequence: CDR1 MNHEY, CDR2 SMNVEV (reference sequence). In DNA, the CDR3 is TGTGCCAGCAGTTTAAAGCCCATCAATGAAAAACTGTTTTTT. This translates into CASSLKPINEKLFF.

The DNA of the CDR3 is TGCGCCAGCAGCCAAGGTTCGGGGAGTAGCGCTGAAGCTTTCTTT. Translated, it gives CASSQGSGSSAEAFF. V usage is TRBV5-1 and J usage is TRBJ1-1; no firm D call. V was shortened by 4 bases and J by 6 bases, with 19 bases between the two germline ends. This CDR3 contains 15 residues. Germline V gene data show CDR1 as SGHRS and CDR2 as YFSETQ.